Presented here are 10 T cell receptor beta chains from one specimen sequenced in a study of Tregs in tolerant kidney transplant recipients. Measured with immunoSEQ multiplex PCR; TCRdb has only the in-frame clones, and not every one. Seen here are 240,000 or so clones, approximately 84% observed once, and the top ten hold 0.5% to 0.65%. Sequencing used CD4+ T cells from blood. Receptors originate from a human donor in good health.

As DNA, the CDR3 is TGTGCCAGCAGTTTAAGAGCGGGGCGGGACACGGGCAATGAGCAGTTCTTC. Translated: CASSLRAGRDTGNEQFF. The chain joins TRBV27 to TRBJ2-1; weak D call: TRBD2 (7 bases). The V gene's germline CDR1 is MNHEY and CDR2 SMNVEV (reference sequence). The CDR3 runs to 17 residues. Trimming took 2 bases from V and 6 from J, leaving 20 bases between them.

V and J are TRBV7-9 and TRBJ2-5; 7 bases line up with TRBD2. Germline CDR1 is SEHNR and CDR2 is FQNEAQ (reference sequence). With 5 bases clipped from V and 5 bases from J, the junction kept 8 bases outside the gene matches. This CDR3 is built from 14 residues. The CDR3 region is CASSPVGGRETQYF. In DNA, the CDR3 is TGTGCCAGCAGCCCCGTCGGGGGGAGGGAGACCCAGTACTTC.

This clone was seen a handful of times. V usage is TRBV30 and J usage is TRBJ1-2; D possibly corresponds to TRBD1 (5 bases). There are 12 residues in the CDR3. Per the germline V gene, CDR1 is GTSNPN and CDR2 is SVGIG (reference sequence). V lost 5 bases, J lost 2 bases, and 9 bases lay in between. CDR3 region: CAWWGPNYGYTF. CDR3 in DNA: TGTGCCTGGTGGGGCCCCAACTATGGCTACACCTTC.

The genes are TRBV29-1 and TRBJ1-4; possibly TRBD1 for D (6 bases). Trimming left V 6 bases short and J 2 bases short, with 13 bases between. The CDR3 is 14 amino acids. Germline loops: CDR1 SQVTM, CDR2 ANQGSEA. CDR3 protein: CSVTGQYTNEKLFF. In DNA, the CDR3 is TGCAGCGTGACCGGACAGTACACTAATGAAAAACTGTTTTTT.

Notes on this clone: One end of the junction fails to match germline, which may point to a read error. V gene TRBV7-9 combines with J gene TRBJ2-3; TRBD2 might be the D (6 bases). Germline assignment: CDR1 SEHNR and CDR2 FQNEAQ (reference sequence). This CDR3 comprises 12 residues. The CDR3 here is CAGGTLTDTQYF. CDR3 bases: TGCGCCGGAGGGACGCTCACAGATACGCAGTATTTT.

The rearrangement joins TRBV7-9 to TRBJ1-2, with a tentative D call TRBD1 (5 bases). V lost 7 bases and J 8 bases, leaving 11 bases between the germline ends. Per germline, CDR1 SEHNR and CDR2 FQNEAQ (reference sequence). This CDR3 comprises 11 residues. The CDR3 here is CASTPGKGYTF. The DNA of the CDR3 is TGTGCCAGCACCCCAGGGAAGGGCTACACCTTC.

The chain is built from TRBV6-1 and TRBJ1-4, with 7 positions matching TRBD1. Losses at the gene ends were 1 base for V and 0 bases for J; bases not matched to a gene: 2. The germline CDR1 and CDR2 sequences are MNHNS and SASEGT. CDR3 length: 16 residues. CDR3 amino acids: CASSEGQGATNEKLFF. CDR3 in DNA: TGTGCCAGCAGTGAAGGACAGGGAGCAACTAATGAAAAACTGTTTTTT.

This clone was found once. The CDR3 protein is CARSLTRVGSYNEQFF. The DNA for the CDR3 is TGTGCCAGAAGCTTGACCAGGGTTGGCTCCTACAATGAGCAGTTCTTC. The chain links TRBV5-3 to TRBJ2-1; tentative D call: TRBD1 (5 bases). TRBV5-3 is labeled an ORF, and its function is uncertain. CDR3 size: 16 residues. Between the trimmed V and J ends, which lost 1 base and 0 bases, there was a span of 11 bases.

The chain has TRBV14 and TRBJ2-7, with 9 positions matching TRBD2. Germline CDR1 is SGHDN and CDR2 is FVKESK. Trimming at V came to 4 bases and at J to 7 bases, leaving 11 bases not matched to a gene. The CDR3 has 15 amino acids. CDR3: CASSPTSGPSGEQYF. The CDR3 nucleotides are TGTGCCAGCAGCCCGACTAGCGGCCCTTCTGGGGAGCAGTACTTC.

V usage is TRBV7-8 and J usage is TRBJ2-7; 7 nucleotides match TRBD2. This CDR3 is 15 amino acids long. Germline CDR1 and CDR2: SGHVS and FQNEAQ. Germline trimming cut 5 bases from V and 4 bases from J; bases unmatched to any gene: 11. The CDR3, as DNA: TGTGCCAGCAGCCTAGGACTAGACGGGATTTACGAGCAGTACTTC. This encodes CASSLGLDGIYEQYF. Full variable domain (missing parts from reference TRBV7-8 and TRBJ2-7): GAGVSQSPRYKVAKRGQDVALRCDPISGHVSLFWYQQALGQGPEFLTYFQNEAQLDKSGLPSDRFFAERPEGSVSTLKIQRTQQEDSAVYLCASSLGLDGIYEQYFGPGTRLTVT.